Here is one TCR beta chain with its context. Its antigen is undetermined. The sample is drawn from a study of shared clonotypes between healthy human individuals. About 90 million PBMCs were counted before genomic DNA extraction. V was clipped by 6 bases and J by 2 bases; unmatched bases: 6. This CDR3 spans 13 amino acids. CDR1 is SQVTM, CDR2 ANQGSEA, per germline. At a deep level, the assay was run. Unsorted PBMC replicate PCRs drew on 300 ng DNA, representing approximately 27,000 T cell genomes. The table came from immunoSEQ multiplex PCR; TCRdb's copy has only in-frame clones and leaves some out. The sample has about 470,000 clones, about 76% seen once. General observations from the study: Sampling included only blood; tissue repertoires likely differ.

J is TRBJ2-7 and V is TRBV29-1; 8 nucleotides agree with TRBD1. The TCR originated in a woman in her thirties or forties in good health. Some clones in this sample may be carry-over from other donors' samples. The sequenced sample consisted of PBMCs. CDR3 sequence (DNA): TGCAGCGTCGGACAGGGTTCGCCCTACGAGCAGTACTTC. It is translated as CSVGQGSPYEQYF.